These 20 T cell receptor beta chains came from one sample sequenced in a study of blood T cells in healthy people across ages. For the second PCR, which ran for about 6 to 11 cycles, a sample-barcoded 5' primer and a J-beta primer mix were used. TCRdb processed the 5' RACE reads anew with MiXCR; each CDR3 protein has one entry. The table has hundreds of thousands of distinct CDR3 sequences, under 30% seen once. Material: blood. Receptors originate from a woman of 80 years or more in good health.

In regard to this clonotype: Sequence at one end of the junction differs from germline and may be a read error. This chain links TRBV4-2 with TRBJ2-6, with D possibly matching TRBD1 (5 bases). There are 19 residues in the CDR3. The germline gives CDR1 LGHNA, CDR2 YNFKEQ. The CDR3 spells CAGSSRRQRLTSGANVPTF. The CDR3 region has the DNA TGTGCCGGCAGTTCGCGAAGACAGAGATTGACCTCTGGGGCCAACGTCCCGACTTTC.

The DNA for the CDR3 is TGTGCCCGCGGTCCCGGCGGTCTTGGGGTACAGACCCAGTACTTC. This encodes CARGPGGLGVQTQYF. V is TRBV12-3 or TRBV12-4 and J is TRBJ2-5, with D uncertain. Trimming pared 11 bases from V and 6 bases from J, leaving 25 bases between. CDR3 length: 15 residues.

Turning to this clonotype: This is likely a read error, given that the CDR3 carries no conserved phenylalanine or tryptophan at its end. The CDR3 nucleotides are TGTGCCAGCAGCGCCACAGGCCTGGGACCAGGGACCCAGTACGTC. Translation gives CASSATGLGPGTQYV. This chain connects TRBV7-2 to TRBJ2-5; either TRBD1 or TRBD2 may fit D (5 bases each). The CDR3 has 15 amino acids. CDR1 is SGHTA, CDR2 FQGNSA, per germline. V was shortened by 5 bases and J by 7 bases, with 20 bases between the two germline ends.

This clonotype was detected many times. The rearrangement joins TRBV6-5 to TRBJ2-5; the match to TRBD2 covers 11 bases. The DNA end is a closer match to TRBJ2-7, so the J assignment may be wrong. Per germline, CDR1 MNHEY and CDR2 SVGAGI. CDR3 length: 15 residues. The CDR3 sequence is CASSWSLAGESEQYF. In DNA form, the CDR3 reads TGTGCCAGCAGTTGGTCACTAGCGGGGGAGTCCGAGCAGTACTTC.

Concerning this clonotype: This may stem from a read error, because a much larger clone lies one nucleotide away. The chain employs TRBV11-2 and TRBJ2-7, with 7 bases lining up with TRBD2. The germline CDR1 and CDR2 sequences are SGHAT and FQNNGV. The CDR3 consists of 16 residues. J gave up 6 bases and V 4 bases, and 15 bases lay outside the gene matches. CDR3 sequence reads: CASSSPLGRVTLEQYF. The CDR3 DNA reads TGTGCCAGCAGCTCACCTTTAGGGAGGGTTACCCTCGAGCAGTACTTC. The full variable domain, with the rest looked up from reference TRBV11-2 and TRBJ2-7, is EAGVAQSPRYKIIEKRQSVAFWCNPISGHATLYWYQQILGQGPKLLIQFQNNGVVDDSQLPKDRFSAERLKGVDSTLKIQPAKLEDSAVYLCASSSPLGRVTLEQYFGPGTRLTVT.

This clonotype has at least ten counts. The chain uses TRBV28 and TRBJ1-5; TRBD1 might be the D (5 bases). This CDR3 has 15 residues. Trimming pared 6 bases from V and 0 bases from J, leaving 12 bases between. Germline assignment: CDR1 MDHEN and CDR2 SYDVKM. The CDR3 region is CASRLPGGSNQPQHF. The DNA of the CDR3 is TGTGCCAGCAGACTCCCGGGGGGTAGCAATCAGCCCCAGCATTTT.

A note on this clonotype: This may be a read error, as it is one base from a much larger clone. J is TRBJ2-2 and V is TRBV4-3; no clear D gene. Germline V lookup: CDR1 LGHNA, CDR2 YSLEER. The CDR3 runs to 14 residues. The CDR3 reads CVSSQDRLKGELFF. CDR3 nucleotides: TGCGTCAGCAGCCAAGATCGCCTAAAGGGGGAGCTGTTTTTT.

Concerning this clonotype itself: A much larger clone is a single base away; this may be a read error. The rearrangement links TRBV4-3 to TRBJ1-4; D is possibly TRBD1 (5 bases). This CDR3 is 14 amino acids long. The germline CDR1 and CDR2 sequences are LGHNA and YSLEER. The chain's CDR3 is CASSQDQGTEKRFF. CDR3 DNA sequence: TGCGCCAGCAGCCAAGATCAAGGGACTGAAAAACGGTTTTTT.

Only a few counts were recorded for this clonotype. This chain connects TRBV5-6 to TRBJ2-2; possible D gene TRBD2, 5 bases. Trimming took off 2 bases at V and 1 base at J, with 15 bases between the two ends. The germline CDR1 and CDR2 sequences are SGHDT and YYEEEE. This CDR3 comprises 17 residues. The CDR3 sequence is CASSLNDQDWNTGELFF. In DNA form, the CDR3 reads TGTGCCAGCAGCTTAAACGACCAGGACTGGAACACCGGGGAGCTGTTTTTT.

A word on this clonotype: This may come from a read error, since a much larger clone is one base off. The DNA of the CDR3 is TGCGCCAGCAGCTTGGAAACAGGGGCCGTCCTGGATACGCAGTATTTT. Protein sequence: CASSLETGAVLDTQYF. The chain is built from TRBV5-1 and TRBJ2-3; 7 bases line up with TRBD1. The CDR3 is 16 amino acids. Germline CDR1 SGHRS, CDR2 YFSETQ. With 0 bases clipped from V and 6 bases from J, the junction kept 10 bases outside the gene matches.

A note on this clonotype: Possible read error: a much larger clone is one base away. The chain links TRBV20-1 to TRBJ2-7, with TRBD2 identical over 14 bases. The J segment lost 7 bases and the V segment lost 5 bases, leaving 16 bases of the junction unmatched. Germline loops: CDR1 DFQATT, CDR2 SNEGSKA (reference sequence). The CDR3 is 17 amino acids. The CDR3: CSAQGTSGGVTYNEQYF. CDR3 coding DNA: TGCAGTGCTCAGGGGACTAGCGGGGGTGTTACCTACAATGAGCAGTACTTC.

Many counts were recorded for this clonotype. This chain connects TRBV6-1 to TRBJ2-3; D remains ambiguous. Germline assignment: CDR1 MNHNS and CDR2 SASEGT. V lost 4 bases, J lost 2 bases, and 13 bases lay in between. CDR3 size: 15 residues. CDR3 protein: CASSARVPSTDTQYF. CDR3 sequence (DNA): TGTGCCAGCAGTGCACGGGTTCCCTCCACAGATACGCAGTATTTT.

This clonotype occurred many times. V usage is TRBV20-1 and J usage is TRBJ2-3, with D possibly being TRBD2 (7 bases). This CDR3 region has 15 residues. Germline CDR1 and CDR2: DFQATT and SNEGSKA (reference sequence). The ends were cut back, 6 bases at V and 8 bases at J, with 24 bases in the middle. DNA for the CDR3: TGCAGTGCCCAGCATGGGGGGGCCTCGTCTCGTACGCAGTATTTT. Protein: CSAQHGGASSRTQYF.

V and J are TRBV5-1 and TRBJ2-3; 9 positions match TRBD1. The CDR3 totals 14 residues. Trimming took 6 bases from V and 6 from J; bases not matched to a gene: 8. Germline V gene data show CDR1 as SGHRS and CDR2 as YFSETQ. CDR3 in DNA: TGCGCCAGCAAAACAGGGGGCGCCGAGGATACGCAGTATTTT. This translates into CASKTGGAEDTQYF.

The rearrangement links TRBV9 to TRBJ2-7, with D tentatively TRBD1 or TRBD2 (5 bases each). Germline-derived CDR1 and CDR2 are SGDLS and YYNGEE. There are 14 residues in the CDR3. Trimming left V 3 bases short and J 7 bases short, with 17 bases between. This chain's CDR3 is CASSGEHGTAEQYF. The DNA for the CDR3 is TGTGCCAGCAGCGGAGAGCATGGGACGGCTGAGCAGTACTTC.

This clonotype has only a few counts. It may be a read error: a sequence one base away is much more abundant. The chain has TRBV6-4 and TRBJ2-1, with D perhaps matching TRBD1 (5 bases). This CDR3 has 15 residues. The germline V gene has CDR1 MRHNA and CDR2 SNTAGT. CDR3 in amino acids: CATRGAMYLYNAQFF. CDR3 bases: TGTGCCACACGTGGGGCCATGTACCTGTACAATGCGCAGTTCTTC.

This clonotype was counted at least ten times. The CDR3 region has the DNA TGCGCCAGCAGCACTGGACTCCTAGGAGAGACCCAGTACTTC. Its translation: CASSTGLLGETQYF. The chain couples TRBV5-1 to TRBJ2-5; TRBD2 is a possible D gene (5 bases). V shed 4 bases and J shed 4 bases, with 14 bases lying between them. Germline assignment: CDR1 SGHRS and CDR2 YFSETQ. This CDR3 contains 14 residues.

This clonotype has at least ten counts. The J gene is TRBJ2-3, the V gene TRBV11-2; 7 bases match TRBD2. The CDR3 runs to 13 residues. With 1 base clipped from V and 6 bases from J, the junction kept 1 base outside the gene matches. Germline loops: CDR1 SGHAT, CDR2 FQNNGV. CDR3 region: CASSLGSGDTQYF. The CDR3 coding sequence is TGTGCCAGCAGCTTAGGTAGCGGGGATACGCAGTATTTT.

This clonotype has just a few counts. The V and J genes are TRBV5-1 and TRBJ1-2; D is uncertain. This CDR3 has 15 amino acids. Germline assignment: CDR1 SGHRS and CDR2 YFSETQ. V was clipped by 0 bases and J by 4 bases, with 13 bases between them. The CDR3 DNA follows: TGCGCCAGCAGCTTGGGACTCACTGGGCCCTATGGCTACACCTTC. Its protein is CASSLGLTGPYGYTF. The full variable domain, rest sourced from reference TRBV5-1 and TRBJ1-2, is KAGVTQTPRYLIKTRGQQVTLSCSPISGHRSVSWYQQTPGQGLQFLFEYFSETQRNKGNFPGRFSGRQFSNSRSEMNVSTLELGDSALYLCASSLGLTGPYGYTFGSGTRLTVV.

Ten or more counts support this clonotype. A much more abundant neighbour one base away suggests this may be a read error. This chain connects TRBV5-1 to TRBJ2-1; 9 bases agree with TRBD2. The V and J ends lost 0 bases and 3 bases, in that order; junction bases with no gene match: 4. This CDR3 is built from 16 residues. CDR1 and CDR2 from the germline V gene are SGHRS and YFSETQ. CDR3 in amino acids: CASSLDGAGGYNEQFF. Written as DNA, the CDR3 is TGCGCCAGCAGCTTGGATGGAGCGGGGGGCTACAATGAGCAGTTCTTC.